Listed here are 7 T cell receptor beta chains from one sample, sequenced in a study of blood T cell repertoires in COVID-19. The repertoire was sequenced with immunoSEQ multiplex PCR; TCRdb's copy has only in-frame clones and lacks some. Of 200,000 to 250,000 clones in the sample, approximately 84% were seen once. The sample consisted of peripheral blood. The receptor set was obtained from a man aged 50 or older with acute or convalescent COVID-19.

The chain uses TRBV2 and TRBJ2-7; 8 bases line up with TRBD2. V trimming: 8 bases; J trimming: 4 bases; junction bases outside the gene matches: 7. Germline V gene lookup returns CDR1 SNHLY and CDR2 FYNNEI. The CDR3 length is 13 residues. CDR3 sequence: CASAPGLAYEQYF. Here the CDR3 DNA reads TGTGCCAGCGCTCCTGGACTAGCTTACGAGCAGTACTTC. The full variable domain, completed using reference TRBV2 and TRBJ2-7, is EPEVTQTPSHQVTQMGQEVILRCVPISNHLYFYWYRQILGQKVEFLVSFYNNEISEKSEIFDDQFSVERPDGSNFTLKIRSTKLEDSAMYFCASAPGLAYEQYFGPGTRLTVT.

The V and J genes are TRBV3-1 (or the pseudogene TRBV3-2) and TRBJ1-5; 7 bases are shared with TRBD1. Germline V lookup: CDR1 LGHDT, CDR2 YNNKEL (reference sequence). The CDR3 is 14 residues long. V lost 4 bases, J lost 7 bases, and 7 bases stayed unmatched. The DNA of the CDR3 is TGTGCCAGCAGCCGTACAGGGGTGGGGCAGCCCCAGCATTTT. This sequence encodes CASSRTGVGQPQHF.

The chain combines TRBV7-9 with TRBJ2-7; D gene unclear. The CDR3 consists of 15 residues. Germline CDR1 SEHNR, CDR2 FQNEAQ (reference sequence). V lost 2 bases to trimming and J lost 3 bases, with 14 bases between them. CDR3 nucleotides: TGTGCCAGCAGCTTATCACAGTCTCTTCTCTACGAGCAGTACTTC. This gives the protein CASSLSQSLLYEQYF. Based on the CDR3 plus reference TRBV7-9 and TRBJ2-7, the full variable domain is DTGVSQNPRHKITKRGQNVTFRCDPISEHNRLYWYRQTLGQGPEFLTYFQNEAQLEKSRLLSDRFSAERPKGSFSTLEIQRTEQGDSAMYLCASSLSQSLLYEQYFGPGTRLTVT.

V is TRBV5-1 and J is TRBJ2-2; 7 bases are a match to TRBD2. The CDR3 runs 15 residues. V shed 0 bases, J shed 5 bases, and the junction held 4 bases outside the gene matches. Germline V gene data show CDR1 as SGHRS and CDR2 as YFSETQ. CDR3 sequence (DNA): TGCGCCAGCAGCTTGGCCCTAGCGGCAACCGGGGAGCTGTTTTTT. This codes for CASSLALAATGELFF.

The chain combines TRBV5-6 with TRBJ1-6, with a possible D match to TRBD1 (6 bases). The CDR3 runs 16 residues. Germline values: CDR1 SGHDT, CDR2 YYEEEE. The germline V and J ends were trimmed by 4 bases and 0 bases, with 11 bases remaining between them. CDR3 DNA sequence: TGTGCCAGCAGCGAGGGACATGGCTCCTATAATTCACCCCTCCACTTT. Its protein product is CASSEGHGSYNSPLHF.

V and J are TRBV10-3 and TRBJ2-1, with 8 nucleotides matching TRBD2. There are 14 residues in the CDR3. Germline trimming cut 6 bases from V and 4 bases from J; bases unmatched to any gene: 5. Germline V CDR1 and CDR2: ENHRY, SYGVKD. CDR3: CAISSGGVYNEQFF. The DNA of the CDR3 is TGTGCCATCAGCTCGGGGGGGGTTTACAATGAGCAGTTCTTC.

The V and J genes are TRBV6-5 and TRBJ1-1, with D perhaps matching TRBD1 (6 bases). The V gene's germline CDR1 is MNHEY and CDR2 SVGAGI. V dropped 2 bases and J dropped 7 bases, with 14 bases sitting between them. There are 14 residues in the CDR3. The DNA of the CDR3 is TGTGCCAGCAGTTACGGGGGACAAGGGGGTGAAGCTTTCTTT. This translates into CASSYGGQGGEAFF.